This record concerns one T cell receptor beta chain sequence. Its antigen is still unknown. These data belong to a study of graft-versus-host responses after intestinal transplantation. Overall study context: Tacrolimus and steroids were given for two to three years to all recipients after anti-thymocyte globulin induction. Whole-study findings and limits: Some GvH clones appeared in ileal mucosa or blood before recipient bone marrow. Clonal ratios of graft-versus-host to host-versus-graft in allografts were high for patients exhibiting graft-donor T cell macrochimerism.

Generated by immunoSEQ multiplex PCR, the TCRdb table keeps only in-frame clones and is missing some. The sample shows about 94,000 clones, roughly nine tenths of them seen only once. V was cut by 4 bases and J by 2 bases, with 12 bases left in between. There are 15 residues in the CDR3. Germline V gene data show CDR1 as MNHNS and CDR2 as SASEGT. This chain uses TRBV6-1 with TRBJ2-1; D is possibly TRBD2 (6 bases). The sample here was unstimulated CD8+ T cells sorted from spleen or lymph node cells, taken before intestinal transplant. This receptor was obtained from a human donor who received an intestinal transplant. The CDR3, as DNA: TGTGCCAGCAGTGGAGGGAGGCCAGCCTACAATGAGCAGTTCTTC. This codes for CASSGGRPAYNEQFF.